This paragraph reports one TCR beta chain. The antigen remains unidentified. This sample stems from a study of cytomegalovirus exposure and HLA in healthy donors. This CDR3 is built from 14 residues. Deletions cut 2 bases from V and 5 bases from J, with 9 bases between. Germline V CDR1 and CDR2: MDHEN, SYDVKM. Clones were read by immunoSEQ multiplex PCR, and TCRdb kept only the in-frame ones, dropping some. The sample carries about 84,000 clones, approximately 91% recorded once. Study-wide findings and caveats: Among TCR beta chains, those listed as cytomegalovirus-associated numbered approximately 150. According to a subsequent analysis, TCR clusters from the first cohort were inclined to appear together in the 90 to 150 validation repertoires.

This sequence was found in a man aged 25 to 40 in good health and CMV-seronegative. The sequencing sample was made of PBMCs. The chain is built from TRBV28 and TRBJ1-4; D is unclear. CDR3 region: CASSLRTVNEKLFF. CDR3 nucleotide sequence: TGTGCCAGCAGTTTAAGAACAGTCAATGAAAAACTGTTTTTT.